This T cell receptor (beta chain) was obtained from a study of blood T cell repertoires in COVID-19. This CDR3 comprises 15 residues. The junction had 11 bases not matched to a gene; V was cut back by 6 bases and J by 7 bases. The germline CDR1 and CDR2 sequences are WNHNN and SYGVQD (reference sequence). This clone was observed a few times. Source study methods: Amplification of reference gene primers was used by the study to estimate nucleated cell counts. Method: immunoSEQ multiplex PCR; TCRdb's copy keeps in-frame clones and lacks some. V, J and clone size derive from that table, while D and trimming were established from the DNA sequence. The profile shows 400,000 to 450,000 clones, about 91% of them singletons.

This sequence was found in a woman aged 50 to 65 with COVID-19, enrolled during active disease. Input material: peripheral blood. The V call is TRBV10-1, the J call TRBJ2-2, with TRBD2 matching over 7 bases. The chain's CDR3 is CASRDTAGNGGELFF. The DNA for the CDR3 is TGCGCCAGCAGGGATACAGCGGGGAATGGCGGGGAGCTGTTTTTT.